The clone carrying this T cell receptor (beta chain) was recorded a few times. These data originate in a study of CD8+ T cells in alopecia areata. cDNA serving as the sequencing template came from extracted, reverse transcribed RNA. Sequencing was performed with immunoSEQ multiplex PCR; in TCRdb, only in-frame clones are kept and a portion is missing. The sample has 180,000 or so clones, 58% seen once. CDR1 SGHNT and CDR2 YYREEE come from the germline V gene (reference sequence). The ends were cut back, 7 bases at V and 0 bases at J, with 17 bases in the middle. This CDR3 is 17 amino acids long. Treatment indicated: oral pan-JAK inhibitor, 5-10 mg twice daily.

This clonotype was sampled from a human donor with alopecia areata. The rearrangement links TRBV5-4 to TRBJ2-6; D perhaps matches TRBD2 (5 bases). The specimen was CD4+ T cells sorted from blood, collected at week 24, from a patient treated with tofacitinib. The CDR3 is CASWPSRGSSGANVLTF. In DNA, the CDR3 is TGTGCCAGCTGGCCTTCTCGAGGGAGCTCTGGGGCCAACGTCCTGACTTTC.